Below are 27 T cell receptor delta chains sequenced from a single sample in a study of gamma-delta T cells after stem cell transplantation. TCRdb called clones anew from the RT-PCR reads with CATT. The table shows around 2,400 delta-chain clones, with under 55% occurring only once. The sample taken for sequencing was gamma-delta T cells. These receptors were obtained from a human donor. It is not recorded whose cells these are; they may come from a transplant donor.

The gene calls are TRDV2 and TRDJ1; 11 positions agree with TRDD3. The CDR3 is 16 amino acids. The trim removed 1 base at V and 1 base at J, leaving 4 bases unmatched. Germline loops: CDR1 GEAIGNYY, CDR2 EKD. The CDR3 here is CACDTLGDTSTDKLIF. The CDR3 nucleotides are TGTGCCTGTGACACTTTGGGGGATACGTCCACCGATAAACTCATCTTT.

As to this clone: Germline and junction disagree at one end, which may indicate a read error. The genes are TRDV2 and TRDJ1; D may correspond to TRDD2 or TRDD3 (6 bases each). The CDR3 runs 22 residues. CDR1 and CDR2 (germline): GEAIGNYY, EKD. The CDR3 DNA reads TGTGCCTGTGACACTCTCCTACCGCTGGTGGATACTAATTTTGCGGCCACCTATAAACTCATCTTT. Its translation is CACDTLLPLVDTNFAATYKLIF.

This clone came up a few times. Other nucleotide sequences in the sample specify the same CDR3. This chain links TRDV2 with TRDJ1; 10 bases fit TRDD3. The CDR3 loop spans 16 amino acids. From germline, CDR1 is GEAIGNYY and CDR2 EKD. Trimming removed 0 bases from V and 8 bases from J; junction bases left unmatched: 11. The CDR3 loop reads CACDTALMGDTNKLIF. The CDR3 nucleotides read TGTGCCTGTGACACCGCCCTAATGGGGGATACTAACAAACTCATCTTT.

To note about this clone: Sequence at one end of the junction differs from germline and may be a read error. The sample carries other DNA sequences with the same CDR3. The chain uses TRDV2 and TRDJ3, with D perhaps matching TRDD3 (5 bases). The CDR3 has 20 residues. The germline CDR1 and CDR2 sequences are GEAIGNYY and EKD. Here the CDR3 DNA reads TGTGCCTGTGACTCAGTACACCGGCCTGGCGGCTCCTGGGACACCCGACAAATGTTTTTC. It codes for CACDSVHRPGGSWDTRQMFF.

The chain combines TRDV2 with TRDJ1; weak D call: TRDD3 (5 bases). The CDR3 has 16 amino acids. Germline V CDR1 and CDR2: GEAIGNYY, EKD. With 0 bases removed from V and 0 bases from J, the gap between germline ends came to 13 bases. The CDR3 nucleotides are TGTGCCTGTGACACCGTGGGGACGGCGTACACCGATAAACTCATCTTT. Its translation: CACDTVGTAYTDKLIF.

Concerning this clone itself: With only one base between it and a far larger clone, this is likely a read error. The genes are TRDV2 and TRDJ1; D unclear. Trimming removed 5 bases from V and 0 bases from J, with 24 bases in between. Germline V CDR1 and CDR2: GEAIGNYY, EKD. The CDR3 length is 18 residues. CDR3 residues: CACATVPSGTQYTDKLIF. In DNA form, the CDR3 reads TGTGCCTGTGCAACGGTACCGTCAGGGACCCAATACACCGATAAACTCATCTTT.

Concerning this clone itself: This may come from a read error, since a much larger clone is one base off. The rearrangement joins TRDV2 to TRDJ3, with TRDD3 matching 10 bases. The CDR3 runs 24 residues. Germline CDR1 and CDR2: GEAIGNYY and EKD. The CDR3 is CACDTVIRPPTGDTRSWYTRQMFF. The CDR3 nucleotides read TGTGCCTGTGACACCGTAATCAGGCCTCCTACGGGGGATACGCGCTCCTGGTACACCCGACAGATGTTTTTC.

Concerning this clone itself: A clone one base away is much larger, so this may be a read error. This sequence joins TRDV2 and TRDJ3; a weak D match, TRDD3 (6 bases). The CDR3 length is 19 residues. V was shortened by 1 base and J by 0 bases, with 15 bases between the two germline ends. The germline gives CDR1 GEAIGNYY, CDR2 EKD. CDR3: CACDTLGATISWDTRQMFF. In DNA, the CDR3 is TGTGCCTGTGACACTTTGGGGGCTACGATCTCCTGGGACACCCGACAGATGTTTTTC.

By its share, this clone is large. This rearrangement joins TRDV2 to TRDJ1, with 13 bases that match TRDD3. CDR1 is GEAIGNYY and CDR2 is EKD in the germline V gene. Trimming cost V 4 bases and J 8 bases; bases outside gene matches: 9. The CDR3 contains 15 residues. The chain's CDR3 is CACEELGDTRLKLIF. The DNA of the CDR3 is TGTGCCTGTGAAGAACTGGGGGATACGCGCTTAAAACTCATCTTT.

This clone came up a few times. TCRdb attributes to this sequence the protein of a much larger clone, which differs from the DNA translation at residue 7; a read error is likely, and the protein displayed is translated from the DNA. The chain combines TRDV2 with TRDJ1; no clear D gene. CDR1 is GEAIGNYY, CDR2 EKD, per germline. The CDR3 is 17 residues long. Trimming removed 0 bases at V and 3 bases at J, with 19 bases between. In nucleotides, the CDR3 is TGTGCCTGTGACACCGTAAGGGTCTTCTACGGAGCCGATAAACTCATCTTT. It is translated as CACDTVRVFYGADKLIF.

Judged by abundance, this clone is large. Other nucleotide sequences in the sample specify the same CDR3. This chain connects TRDV2 to TRDJ1; TRDD3 matches 9 bases. The CDR3 sequence is 18 residues long. V shed 0 bases and J 4 bases; nucleotides not matched to a gene: 14. CDR1 is GEAIGNYY and CDR2 is EKD in the germline V gene. CDR3 sequence: CACDTFYSGGSEGDKLIF. Written as DNA, the CDR3 is TGTGCCTGTGACACCTTTTACTCTGGGGGATCGGAGGGCGATAAACTCATCTTT.

The rearrangement joins TRDV2 to TRDJ1; 9 bases fit TRDD3. This CDR3 is built from 18 residues. V dropped 0 bases and J dropped 1; count of bases not matched to a gene: 11. Germline V gives CDR1 GEAIGNYY, CDR2 EKD. Here the CDR3 DNA reads TGTGCCTGTGACACCATCGTACTGGGGGACCCGGCCACCGATAAACTCATCTTT. It encodes CACDTIVLGDPATDKLIF.

This clone was seen a single time. The chain employs TRDV2 and TRDJ3; 7 nucleotides align to TRDD3. V dropped 5 bases and J dropped 1; count of bases not matched to a gene: 34. The germline V gene has CDR1 GEAIGNYY and CDR2 EKD. The CDR3 consists of 26 residues. CDR3 DNA sequence: TGTGCCTGTGGCATCGTAAAGCCCCCGGGGCTGGGGGCCACCCTTCTCAGTTCCTGGGACACCCGACAGATGTTTTTC. Amino acids: CACGIVKPPGLGATLLSSWDTRQMFF.

Comments on this clone: The sample has other DNA sequences that encode this CDR3 too. The chain carries TRDV2 and TRDJ1; D remains unclear. The V end was cut by 4 bases, the J end by 1 base, with 12 bases between. The germline V gene encodes CDR1 GEAIGNYY and CDR2 EKD. This CDR3 spans 14 amino acids. The CDR3 region has the DNA TGTGCCTGTGAATGCGTTGGCCGCACCGATAAACTCATCTTT. Translation gives CACECVGRTDKLIF.

This clone ranks as large. The V gene is TRDV2, the J gene TRDJ1; D unresolved. Germline CDR1 is GEAIGNYY and CDR2 is EKD. Trimming cost V 0 bases and J 2 bases, with 12 bases left between them. The CDR3 contains 15 residues. This CDR3 is CACDTVQGLTDKLIF. CDR3 nucleotides: TGTGCCTGTGACACCGTCCAGGGGCTTACCGATAAACTCATCTTT.

This clone has a handful of counts. The chain is built from TRDV2 and TRDJ1; a weak D match, TRDD3 (6 bases). Trimming removed 1 base at V and 0 bases at J, with 20 bases between. This CDR3 comprises 18 residues. CDR1 GEAIGNYY and CDR2 EKD come from the germline V gene. The DNA for the CDR3 is TGTGCCTGTGACACAATTACTGCTGGGGCCCAGTACACCGATAAACTCATCTTT. This codes for CACDTITAGAQYTDKLIF.

On this clone: One base separates it from a far larger clone, so it is likely a read error. The gene calls are TRDV2 and TRDJ1; 12 nucleotides line up with TRDD3. V was clipped by 3 bases and J by 7 bases; unmatched bases: 17. Germline CDR1 is GEAIGNYY and CDR2 is EKD. CDR3 length: 18 residues. CDR3 region: CACDPVAGGYASKSKLIF. As DNA, the CDR3 is TGTGCCTGTGACCCCGTGGCTGGGGGATACGCGTCAAAGAGTAAACTCATCTTT.

This clone was seen a few times. V usage is TRDV2 and J usage is TRDJ1; 7 nucleotides line up with TRDD3. The V and J ends lost 3 bases and 0 bases, in that order; junction bases with no gene match: 6. Per the germline V gene, CDR1 is GEAIGNYY and CDR2 is EKD. The CDR3 extends over 15 amino acids. The CDR3 is CACDVLGGYTDKLIF. CDR3 bases: TGTGCCTGTGACGTTCTGGGGGGCTACACCGATAAACTCATCTTT.

On this clone itself: One end of the junction fails to match germline, which may point to a read error. The chain employs TRDV2 and TRDJ3; 13 nucleotides agree with TRDD3. CDR3 length equals 20 residues. Germline V lookup: CDR1 GEAIGNYY, CDR2 EKD. The CDR3 loop reads CACDAILGDTGSCDTRPMFF. The CDR3 bases are TGTGCCTGTGACGCCATACTGGGGGATACGGGCTCCTGTGACACCCGACCGATGTTTTTC.

As for this clone: A much more abundant neighbour one base away suggests this may be a read error. This sequence joins TRDV2 and TRDJ1; D is uncertain. The germline gives CDR1 GEAIGNYY, CDR2 EKD. The CDR3 consists of 14 residues. CDR3 protein: CACDTLLVSEKLIF. The CDR3 bases are TGTGCCTGTGACACCCTCCTGGTATCCGAGAAACTCATCTTT.

Details on this clone: The junction does not match germline at one end; this may be a read error. The rearrangement joins TRDV2 to TRDJ1, with 9 bases aligning to TRDD3. Germline V gene data show CDR1 as GEAIGNYY and CDR2 as EKD. The CDR3 is 20 residues long. The CDR3 sequence: CACDPAGVGDRLSYTDTLIF. The CDR3 DNA reads TGTGCCTGTGACCCAGCTGGGGTGGGGGATAGGCTTTCTTACACCGATACACTCATCTTT.

As concerns this clone: This may stem from a read error, because a much larger clone lies one nucleotide away. Other DNA sequences of this sample code for an identical CDR3. The rearrangement uses TRDV2 and TRDJ1, with TRDD3 as a possible D gene (6 bases). The germline gives CDR1 GEAIGNYY, CDR2 EKD. V lost 2 bases and J lost 0, with 15 bases in between. The CDR3 runs 16 residues. The chain's CDR3 is CACDMMGILNTDKLIF. The DNA for the CDR3 is TGTGCCTGTGACATGATGGGGATCCTAAACACCGATAAACTCATCTTT.

This clone was seen once. The junction differs from germline at one of its ends, possibly a read error. This CDR3 reads CACDSVLSKTDNLIF. In DNA form, the CDR3 reads TGTGCCTGTGACTCCGTACTGTCCAAAACCGATAACCTCATCTTT. V and J are TRDV2 and TRDJ1; D call uncertain. CDR3 length: 15 residues. CDR1 and CDR2 (germline): GEAIGNYY, EKD.

This clone was observed a few times. A much larger clone differs from this one at a single base, so this may be a read error. The same CDR3 can be traced to other DNA sequences in this sample. This rearrangement joins TRDV2 to TRDJ3, with TRDD3 as a possible D gene (5 bases). The CDR3 extends over 19 amino acids. CDR1 GEAIGNYY and CDR2 EKD come from the germline V gene. This chain's CDR3 is CACDPLHVYGAWDTRQMFF. The CDR3 DNA sequence: TGTGCCTGTGACCCACTACACGTCTACGGGGCCTGGGACACCCGACAAATGTTTTTC.

By share of the sample, this clone is large. The chain couples TRDV2 to TRDJ1; 10 nucleotides agree with TRDD3. The CDR3 sequence is 16 residues long. The germline CDR1 and CDR2 sequences are GEAIGNYY and EKD. V lost 3 bases to trimming and J lost 0 bases; unmatched junction nucleotides: 6. The chain's CDR3 is CACDVLGDWNTDKLIF. In nucleotides, the CDR3 is TGTGCCTGTGACGTACTGGGGGATTGGAACACCGATAAACTCATCTTT.

In regard to this clone: The junction and the germline gene differ at one end; a read error may be behind it. Other DNA sequences within the sample encode an identical CDR3. V gene TRDV2 combines with J gene TRDJ1; 12 nucleotides line up with TRDD3. CDR1 and CDR2 (germline): GEAIGNYY, EKD. This CDR3 is built from 19 residues. CDR3 region: CACDTLVLGDTPYTDNLIF. The CDR3 bases are TGTGCCTGTGACACCCTGGTACTGGGGGATACTCCGTACACCGATAACCTCATCTTT.

As regards this clone: A read error is possible here, since a much larger clone lies one base away. The chain uses TRDV2 and TRDJ1; 8 nucleotides match TRDD3. In germline, CDR1 is GEAIGNYY, CDR2 EKD. V lost 1 base, J lost 0 bases, and 3 bases stayed unmatched. CDR3 length equals 15 residues. The CDR3 coding sequence is TGTGCCTGTGACACACTGGGGGCCAACACCGATAAACTCATCTTT. Its translation: CACDTLGANTDKLIF.